This T cell receptor beta chain came from a study of beta chain features in type 1 diabetes. Study-wide results and caveats: Short templates might get an advantage during PCR, and this would be equal in patients and controls. When VDJ junctions were examined, type 1 diabetes patients showed fewer insertions and more deletions. TCRB repertoires of naive, central memory and Treg cells appeared more similar among patients than among healthy donors.

This clone showed up just a few times. Its antigen remains unidentified. The whole isolated RNA underwent reverse transcription, so sequencing captured expressed TCRB transcripts. Repertoires were generated with immunoSEQ multiplex PCR, while TCRdb's copy carries only in-frame clones and drops some. In the table there are under 800,000 clones, around 16% of which are singletons. Material: naive CD4+ T cells from blood. The receptor was isolated from a man aged 18 to 29 in good health.

The CDR3 DNA follows: TGTGCTAGTGGTCCAGGACAGGGAAACACAGATACGCAGTATTTT. Translating it yields CASGPGQGNTDTQYF. This chain links TRBV12-5 with TRBJ2-3, with TRBD1 matching over 8 bases. The CDR3 is 15 residues long. Germline V gives CDR1 LGHNT, CDR2 FRNRAP. The ends lost 5 bases at V and 2 bases at J; junction bases unmatched: 6. Variable domain in full (rest from reference TRBV12-5 and TRBJ2-3): DARVTQTPRHKVTEMGQEVTMRCQPILGHNTVFWYRQTMMQGLELLAYFRNRAPLDDSGMPKDRFSAEMPDATLATLKIQPSEPRDSAVYFCASGPGQGNTDTQYFGPGTRLTVL.